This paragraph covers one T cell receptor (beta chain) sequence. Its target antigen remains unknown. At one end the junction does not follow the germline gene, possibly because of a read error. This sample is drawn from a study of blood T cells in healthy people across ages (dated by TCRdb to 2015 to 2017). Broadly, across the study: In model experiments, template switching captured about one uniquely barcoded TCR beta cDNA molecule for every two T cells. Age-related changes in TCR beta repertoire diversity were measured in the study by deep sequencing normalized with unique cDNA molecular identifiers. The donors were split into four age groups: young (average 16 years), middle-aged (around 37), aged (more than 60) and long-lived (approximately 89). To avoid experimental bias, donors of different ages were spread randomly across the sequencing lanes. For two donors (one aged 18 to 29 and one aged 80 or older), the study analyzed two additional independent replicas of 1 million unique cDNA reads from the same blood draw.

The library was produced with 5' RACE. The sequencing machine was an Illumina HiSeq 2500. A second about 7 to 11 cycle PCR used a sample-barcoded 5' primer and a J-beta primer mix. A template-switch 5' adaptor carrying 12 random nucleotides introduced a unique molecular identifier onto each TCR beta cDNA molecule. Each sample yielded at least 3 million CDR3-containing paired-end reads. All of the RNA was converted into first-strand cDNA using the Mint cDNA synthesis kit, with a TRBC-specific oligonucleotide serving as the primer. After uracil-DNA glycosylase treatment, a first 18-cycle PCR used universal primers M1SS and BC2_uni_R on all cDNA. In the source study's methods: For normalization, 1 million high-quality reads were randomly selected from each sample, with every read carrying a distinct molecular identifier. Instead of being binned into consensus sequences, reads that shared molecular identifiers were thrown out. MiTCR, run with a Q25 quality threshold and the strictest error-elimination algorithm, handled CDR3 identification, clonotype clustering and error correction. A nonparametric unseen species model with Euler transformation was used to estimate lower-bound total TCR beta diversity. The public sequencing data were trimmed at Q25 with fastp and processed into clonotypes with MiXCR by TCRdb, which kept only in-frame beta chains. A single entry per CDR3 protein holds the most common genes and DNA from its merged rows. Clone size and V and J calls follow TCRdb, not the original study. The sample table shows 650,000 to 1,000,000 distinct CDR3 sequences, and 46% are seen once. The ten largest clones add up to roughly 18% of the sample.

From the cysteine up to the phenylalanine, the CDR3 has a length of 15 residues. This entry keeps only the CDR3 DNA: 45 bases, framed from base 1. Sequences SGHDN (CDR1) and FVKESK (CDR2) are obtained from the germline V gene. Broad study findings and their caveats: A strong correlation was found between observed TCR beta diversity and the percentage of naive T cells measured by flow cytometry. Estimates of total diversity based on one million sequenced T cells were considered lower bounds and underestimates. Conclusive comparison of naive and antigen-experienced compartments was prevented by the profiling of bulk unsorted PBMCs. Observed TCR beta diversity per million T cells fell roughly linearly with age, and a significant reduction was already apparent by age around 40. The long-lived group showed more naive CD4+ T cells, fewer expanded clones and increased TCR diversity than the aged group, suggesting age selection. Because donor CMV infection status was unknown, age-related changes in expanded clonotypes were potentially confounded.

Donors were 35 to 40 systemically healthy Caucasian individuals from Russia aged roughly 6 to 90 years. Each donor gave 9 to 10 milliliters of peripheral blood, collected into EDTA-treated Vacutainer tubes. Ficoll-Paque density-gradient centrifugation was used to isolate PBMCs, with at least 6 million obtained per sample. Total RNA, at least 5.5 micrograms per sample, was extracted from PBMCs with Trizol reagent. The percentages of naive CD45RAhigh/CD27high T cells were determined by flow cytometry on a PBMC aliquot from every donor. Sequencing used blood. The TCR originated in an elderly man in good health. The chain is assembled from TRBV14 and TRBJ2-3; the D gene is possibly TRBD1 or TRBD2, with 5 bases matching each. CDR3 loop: CASSLLGVLADAQYF. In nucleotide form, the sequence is TGTGCCAGCAGCCTTCTGGGGGTTCTCGCAGATGCGCAGTATTTT.